These 30 T cell receptor beta chains originate from one sample sequenced in a study of cytomegalovirus exposure and HLA in healthy donors. PCR amplification relied on 60 Vbeta primers (plus 13 Jbeta primers). Sequenced by immunoSEQ multiplex PCR; TCRdb stores in-frame clones only, minus some. This sample has roughly 160,000 clones; approximately 78% occur once, and the top ten carry approximately 8%. Sequencing was performed on PBMCs. Receptors originate from a male donor in good health and CMV-seropositive.

This chain connects TRBV9 to TRBJ2-3; 10 positions match TRBD2. V gave up 5 bases and J gave up 5 bases; unmatched junction bases: 8. The CDR3 sequence is 15 residues long. Germline V gives CDR1 SGDLS, CDR2 YYNGEE. The DNA of the CDR3 is TGTGCCAGCAGTCGTTTAACTAGCGGGAAAGATACGCAGTATTTT. It translates to CASSRLTSGKDTQYF. Supplemented by reference TRBV9 and TRBJ2-3, the full variable domain reads DSGVTQTPKHLITATGQRVTLRCSPRSGDLSVYWYQQSLDQGLQFLIQYYNGEERAKGNILERFSAQQFPDLHSELNLSSLELGDSALYFCASSRLTSGKDTQYFGPGTRLTVL.

This clone showed up just a few times. The V call is TRBV9, the J call TRBJ2-7, with D tentatively TRBD2 (6 bases). CDR3 length: 16 residues. V lost 0 bases to trimming and J lost 1 base, with 14 bases between them. Germline V CDR1 and CDR2: SGDLS, YYNGEE. This CDR3 is CASSVDFGGDSYEQYF. CDR3 coding DNA: TGTGCCAGCAGCGTAGATTTTGGAGGGGATTCCTACGAGCAGTACTTC.

The J gene is TRBJ1-4, the V gene TRBV27, with TRBD1 matching 8 bases. J gave up 4 bases and V 5 bases, and 6 bases lay outside the gene matches. Germline V CDR1 and CDR2: MNHEY, SMNVEV (reference sequence). This CDR3 is built from 15 residues. CDR3 sequence: CASSLTGGLNEKLFF. The CDR3 DNA sequence: TGTGCCAGCAGTCTTACAGGGGGTCTTAATGAAAAACTGTTTTTT.

This chain links TRBV9 with TRBJ1-3; D unresolved. From germline, CDR1 is SGDLS and CDR2 YYNGEE. The CDR3 has 13 amino acids. Trimming removed 3 bases from V and 13 bases from J, with 17 bases in between. In DNA form, the CDR3 reads TGTGCCAGCAGCGCCCAGACACAAAGCATGATATATTTT. Encoded protein: CASSAQTQSMIYF. Variable domain in full (rest from reference TRBV9 and TRBJ1-3): DSGVTQTPKHLITATGQRVTLRCSPRSGDLSVYWYQQSLDQGLQFLIQYYNGEERAKGNILERFSAQQFPDLHSELNLSSLELGDSALYFCASSAQTQSMIYFGEGSWLTVV.

J is TRBJ2-7 and V is TRBV11-2, with D perhaps TRBD2 (6 bases). Germline V gene data show CDR1 as SGHAT and CDR2 as FQNNGV. The CDR3 extends over 15 amino acids. Trimming took off 0 bases at V and 2 bases at J, with 11 bases between the two ends. The CDR3 coding sequence is TGTGCCAGCAGCTTAGAGGCGGGGTTAGCCTACGAGCAGTACTTC. It translates to CASSLEAGLAYEQYF. The full variable domain, completed using reference TRBV11-2 and TRBJ2-7, is EAGVAQSPRYKIIEKRQSVAFWCNPISGHATLYWYQQILGQGPKLLIQFQNNGVVDDSQLPKDRFSAERLKGVDSTLKIQPAKLEDSAVYLCASSLEAGLAYEQYFGPGTRLTVT.

This chain connects TRBV15 to TRBJ1-2, with 7 bases identical to TRBD1. V lost 2 bases to trimming and J lost 2 bases; unmatched junction nucleotides: 5. Germline CDR1 is LNHNV and CDR2 is YYDKDF (reference sequence). The CDR3 spans 15 residues. The CDR3, as DNA: TGTGCCACCAGCAGAACCCGGGACAGAAACTATGGCTACACCTTC. As protein: CATSRTRDRNYGYTF.

The V and J genes are TRBV4-1 and TRBJ1-5, with TRBD1 matching 7 bases. This CDR3 has 15 residues. The ends lost 1 base at V and 5 bases at J; junction bases unmatched: 5. Germline V gene lookup returns CDR1 MGHRA and CDR2 YSYEKL. CDR3 region: CASSQGEGAYQPQHF. CDR3 bases: TGCGCCAGCAGCCAAGGCGAGGGGGCGTATCAGCCCCAGCATTTT.

A single count supports this clone. The genes are TRBV15 and TRBJ2-3, with D possibly being TRBD2 (5 bases). Germline CDR1 LNHNV, CDR2 YYDKDF (reference sequence). V lost 5 bases to trimming and J lost 2 bases, with 11 bases between them. This CDR3 is built from 14 residues. As DNA, the CDR3 is TGTGCCACCAGCCGGCGGGTAGCCACAGATACGCAGTATTTT. Amino acid sequence: CATSRRVATDTQYF.

The rearrangement joins TRBV7-7 to TRBJ2-5, with TRBD1 identical over 7 bases. This CDR3 has 14 residues. The germline V gene has CDR1 SSHAT and CDR2 FNYEAQ (reference sequence). The V segment lost 5 bases and the J segment 4 bases; nucleotides outside the gene matches: 7. In DNA, the CDR3 is TGTGCCAGCAGCCCCGGGACAGTTAGAGAGACCCAGTACTTC. Its translation: CASSPGTVRETQYF.

The rearrangement uses TRBV6-5 and TRBJ1-2; TRBD1 matches 12 bases. CDR3 length: 14 amino acids. Per germline, CDR1 MNHEY and CDR2 SVGAGI. The junction had 1 base not matched to a gene; V was cut back by 0 bases and J by 8 bases. The CDR3 sequence: CASSYSGQGAGYTF. In DNA form, the CDR3 reads TGTGCCAGCAGTTACTCGGGACAGGGGGCCGGCTACACCTTC.

V usage is TRBV27 and J usage is TRBJ2-7, with D unresolved. Per the germline V gene, CDR1 is MNHEY and CDR2 is SMNVEV (reference sequence). The CDR3 has 11 amino acids. V shed 8 bases and J shed 9 bases, with 14 bases lying between them. The CDR3 DNA reads as TGTGCCAGCGGCCCCTTACGAGGGCAGTACTTC. This gives the protein CASGPLRGQYF.

The V gene is TRBV10-1, the J gene TRBJ2-7; 8 nucleotides align to TRBD1. V dropped 4 bases and J dropped 6; count of bases not matched to a gene: 5. CDR3 length: 13 amino acids. Germline-derived CDR1 and CDR2 are WNHNN and SYGVQD (reference sequence). In DNA, the CDR3 is TGCGCCAGCAGTGTGGGCAGGGGGCTCGAGCAGTACTTC. Translation gives CASSVGRGLEQYF.

The V and J genes are TRBV27 and TRBJ1-5; no clear D gene. The V end was cut by 8 bases, the J end by 5 bases, with 7 bases between. The CDR3 runs to 11 residues. CDR1 and CDR2 (germline): MNHEY, SMNVEV (reference sequence). This CDR3 reads CASGLYQPQHF. CDR3 DNA sequence: TGTGCCAGCGGACTTTATCAGCCCCAGCATTTT.

This chain links TRBV9 with TRBJ2-7, with 9 positions matching TRBD2. The J segment lost 4 bases and the V segment lost 4 bases, leaving 9 bases of the junction unmatched. This CDR3 contains 15 residues. Germline CDR1 SGDLS, CDR2 YYNGEE. CDR3 protein: CASSLEASGVYEQYF. As DNA, the CDR3 is TGTGCCAGCAGCCTAGAGGCTAGCGGGGTTTACGAGCAGTACTTC.

The chain recombines TRBV2 with TRBJ1-4; possible D gene TRBD1, 5 bases. The CDR3 spans 12 residues. Germline V CDR1 and CDR2: SNHLY, FYNNEI. Trimming removed 3 bases from V and 10 bases from J, with 9 bases in between. The CDR3 DNA is TGTGCCAGCAGTGACAGGGAAGGAAAACTGTTTTTT. This codes for CASSDREGKLFF.

The chain uses TRBV27 and TRBJ2-7, with 9 positions matching TRBD1. The germline CDR1 and CDR2 sequences are MNHEY and SMNVEV (reference sequence). With V trimmed by 4 bases and J by 7 bases, 8 bases remained unmatched. This CDR3 has 14 amino acids. The CDR3 loop is CASSSSGTGREQYF. The CDR3 DNA sequence: TGTGCCAGCAGTTCTTCCGGGACAGGGAGGGAGCAGTACTTC.

The gene calls are TRBV6-5 and TRBJ2-7; D not certain. V lost 6 bases and J 5 bases, leaving 20 bases between the germline ends. The CDR3 length is 15 residues. Looked up from germline, CDR1 is MNHEY and CDR2 is SVGAGI. CDR3 nucleotide sequence: TGTGCCAGCAGCCTAAATCCAAATTTTTCCGACGAGCAGTACTTC. Translation gives CASSLNPNFSDEQYF.

J is TRBJ2-1 and V is TRBV27; D may be TRBD1 (6 bases). This CDR3 contains 16 residues. Per germline, CDR1 MNHEY and CDR2 SMNVEV (reference sequence). V gave up 6 bases and J gave up 4 bases, with 19 bases separating them. The DNA of the CDR3 is TGTGCCAGCAGCAGCCCCGAATTAAGGGGGTACAATGAGCAGTTCTTC. Translated, it gives CASSSPELRGYNEQFF.

V is TRBV28 and J is TRBJ1-2; D uncertain. The germline V gene has CDR1 MDHEN and CDR2 SYDVKM. Between the trimmed V and J ends, which lost 3 bases and 4 bases, there was a span of 12 bases. There are 14 residues in the CDR3. CDR3: CASSLTQEIYGYTF. In nucleotides, the CDR3 is TGTGCCAGCAGTTTGACCCAGGAAATCTATGGCTACACCTTC.

The chain is built from TRBV7-9 and TRBJ2-3; 9 bases match TRBD2. V trimming: 1 base; J trimming: 6 bases; junction bases outside the gene matches: 5. This CDR3 has 15 amino acids. Germline V lookup: CDR1 SEHNR, CDR2 FQNEAQ (reference sequence). CDR3 bases: TGTGCCAGCAGCTTAGGGGCTAGCGGGATGGATACGCAGTATTTT. Translation gives CASSLGASGMDTQYF.

Of note for this clone: A junction boundary mismatches the germline segment, possibly from a read error. The J gene is TRBJ2-7, the V gene TRBV30, with 9 bases lining up with TRBD2. The CDR3 runs to 15 residues. Germline values: CDR1 GTSNPN, CDR2 SVGIG (reference sequence). The CDR3 coding sequence is TGTGCCTGGACCTCCGGCGGGGGGGTTTTCTACAAGCAGTACTTC. Translating it yields CAWTSGGGVFYKQYF.

The chain joins TRBV5-1 to TRBJ2-2; D unclear. Looked up from germline, CDR1 is SGHRS and CDR2 is YFSETQ. The CDR3 runs to 14 residues. The V end lost 3 bases, the J end lost 4 bases, and 10 bases lay between the germline ends. Written as DNA, the CDR3 is TGCGCCAGCAGCTATGGAGAAGTCACCGGGGAGCTGTTTTTT. Translation gives CASSYGEVTGELFF.

This clone was recorded only once. This chain uses TRBV27 with TRBJ2-7, with 10 bases matching TRBD1. The CDR3 spans 16 residues. V shed 2 bases, J shed 3 bases, and the junction held 7 bases outside the gene matches. Germline V CDR1 and CDR2: MNHEY, SMNVEV (reference sequence). The CDR3 DNA sequence: TGTGCCAGCAGTTTAAAGGGACAGGGGACCCGCTACGAGCAGTACTTC. It specifies CASSLKGQGTRYEQYF.

This clone was recorded only once. The chain recombines TRBV5-4 with TRBJ2-5, with D possibly being TRBD1 (5 bases). Between the trimmed V and J ends, which lost 0 bases and 5 bases, there was a span of 11 bases. The germline V gene encodes CDR1 SGHNT and CDR2 YYREEE (reference sequence). The CDR3 totals 14 residues. CDR3 DNA: TGTGCCAGCAGCTTGGAGGGGCGTTGGGAGACCCAGTACTTC. Translating it yields CASSLEGRWETQYF.

The chain employs TRBV5-4 and TRBJ1-2; TRBD1 agrees at 8 bases. V was pared by 4 bases and J by 6 bases, with 14 bases of the junction left unmatched. This CDR3 spans 16 amino acids. From germline, CDR1 is SGHNT and CDR2 YYREEE (reference sequence). CDR3 sequence: CASSPQGASFGDGYTF. CDR3 nucleotide sequence: TGTGCCAGCAGCCCGCAGGGGGCTAGCTTTGGGGATGGCTACACCTTC.

The chain carries TRBV5-6 and TRBJ2-2; TRBD2 is a possible D gene (6 bases). The germline gives CDR1 SGHDT, CDR2 YYEEEE. This CDR3 has 15 amino acids. The germline V and J ends were trimmed by 5 bases and 1 base, with 12 bases remaining between them. The CDR3 spells CASRKTGRNTGELFF. The CDR3 nucleotides read TGTGCCAGCAGAAAAACCGGGAGGAACACCGGGGAGCTGTTTTTT.

This clone was recorded once. J is TRBJ1-4 and V is TRBV7-2, with 10 bases identical to TRBD1. Germline V gene sequence: CDR1 SGHTA, CDR2 FQGNSA. CDR3 length equals 15 residues. Germline trimming cut 5 bases from V and 6 bases from J; bases unmatched to any gene: 6. As DNA, the CDR3 is TGTGCCAGCAGCCTACGACAGGGGGCCGATGAAAAACTGTTTTTT. Its protein is CASSLRQGADEKLFF.

CDR3 in DNA: TGTGCCAGCAGCGCGCCCCAGGGGGAACGGGGAGAGACCCAGTACTTC. Its protein product is CASSAPQGERGETQYF. The V and J genes are TRBV9 and TRBJ2-5; 7 positions match TRBD1. The V segment lost 3 bases and the J segment 4 bases; nucleotides outside the gene matches: 12. The CDR3 is 16 residues long. The germline V gene encodes CDR1 SGDLS and CDR2 YYNGEE.

The gene calls are TRBV5-1 and TRBJ1-4; possibly TRBD1 for D (6 bases). The CDR3 is made up of 15 amino acids. V lost 0 bases, J lost 3 bases, and 9 bases lay in between. Germline CDR1 reads SGHRS; CDR2 reads YFSETQ. CDR3 sequence: CASSLGQVSNEKLFF. The CDR3 nucleotides read TGCGCCAGCAGCTTGGGACAGGTCTCTAATGAAAAACTGTTTTTT. The whole variable domain, filled in from reference TRBV5-1 and TRBJ1-4, reads KAGVTQTPRYLIKTRGQQVTLSCSPISGHRSVSWYQQTPGQGLQFLFEYFSETQRNKGNFPGRFSGRQFSNSRSEMNVSTLELGDSALYLCASSLGQVSNEKLFFGSGTQLSVL.

The chain joins TRBV7-9 to TRBJ1-2, with D maybe TRBD1 (6 bases). The CDR3 length is 13 residues. Trimming removed 1 base from V and 8 bases from J, with 11 bases in between. The germline V gene has CDR1 SEHNR and CDR2 FQNEAQ (reference sequence). As DNA, the CDR3 is TGTGCCAGCAGCTTAGACGGGGGGCAAGGCTACACCTTC. Amino acid sequence: CASSLDGGQGYTF.